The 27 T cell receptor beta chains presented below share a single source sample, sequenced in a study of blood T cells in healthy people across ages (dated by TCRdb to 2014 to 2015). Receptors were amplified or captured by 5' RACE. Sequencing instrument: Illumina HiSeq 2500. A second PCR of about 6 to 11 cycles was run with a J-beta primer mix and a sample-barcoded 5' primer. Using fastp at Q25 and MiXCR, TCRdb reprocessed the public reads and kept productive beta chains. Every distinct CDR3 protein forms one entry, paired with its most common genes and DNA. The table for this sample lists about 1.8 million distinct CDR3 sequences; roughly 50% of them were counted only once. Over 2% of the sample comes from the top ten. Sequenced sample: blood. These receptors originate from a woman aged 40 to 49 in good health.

The chain's CDR3 is CSANPSGFQDTQYF. DNA of the CDR3: TGCAGTGCTAACCCTAGCGGGTTTCAAGATACGCAGTATTTT. The chain has TRBV20-1 and TRBJ2-3, with TRBD2 matching over 8 bases. Per the germline V gene, CDR1 is DFQATT and CDR2 is SNEGSKA (reference sequence). V lost 4 bases, J lost 5 bases, and 8 bases stayed unmatched. The CDR3 is 14 amino acids.

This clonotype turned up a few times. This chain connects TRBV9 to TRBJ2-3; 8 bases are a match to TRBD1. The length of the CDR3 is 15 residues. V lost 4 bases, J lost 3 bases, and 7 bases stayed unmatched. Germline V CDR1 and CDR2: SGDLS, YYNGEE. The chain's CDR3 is CASSTRQGRTDTQYF. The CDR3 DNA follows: TGTGCCAGCAGCACGAGACAGGGGAGGACAGATACGCAGTATTTT.

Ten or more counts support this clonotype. This CDR3 reads CASTRETQYF. In DNA, the CDR3 is TGTGCCAGCACCAGAGAGACCCAGTACTTC. This chain joins TRBV2 and TRBJ2-5; D is ambiguous. The CDR3 covers 10 residues. Trimming removed 7 bases from V and 4 bases from J, with 4 bases in between. Germline CDR1 is SNHLY and CDR2 is FYNNEI.

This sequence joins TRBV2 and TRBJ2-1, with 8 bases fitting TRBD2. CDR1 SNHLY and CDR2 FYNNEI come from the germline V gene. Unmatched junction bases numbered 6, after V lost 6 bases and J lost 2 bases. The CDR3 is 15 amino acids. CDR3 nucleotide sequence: TGTGCCAGCAGCGGAAGCGGGGGAACCTACAATGAGCAGTTCTTC. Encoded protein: CASSGSGGTYNEQFF.

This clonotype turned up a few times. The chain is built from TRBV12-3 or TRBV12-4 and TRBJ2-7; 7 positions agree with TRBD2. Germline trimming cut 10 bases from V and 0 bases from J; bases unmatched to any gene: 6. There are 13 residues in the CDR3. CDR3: CATRAGFSYEQYF. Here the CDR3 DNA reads TGTGCCACCCGAGCGGGATTCTCCTACGAGCAGTACTTC.

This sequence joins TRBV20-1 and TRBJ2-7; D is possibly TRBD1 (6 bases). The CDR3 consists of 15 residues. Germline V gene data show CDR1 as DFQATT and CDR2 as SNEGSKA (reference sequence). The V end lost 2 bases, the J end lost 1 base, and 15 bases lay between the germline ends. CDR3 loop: CSARLTGSNSYEQYF. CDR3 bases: TGCAGTGCTAGACTAACAGGGTCGAATTCCTACGAGCAGTACTTC.

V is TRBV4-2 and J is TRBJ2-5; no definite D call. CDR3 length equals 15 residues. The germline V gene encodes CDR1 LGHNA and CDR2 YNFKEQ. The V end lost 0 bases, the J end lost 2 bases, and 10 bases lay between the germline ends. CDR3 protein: CASSQDGDQQETQYF. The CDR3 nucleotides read TGTGCCAGCAGCCAAGATGGCGATCAGCAAGAGACCCAGTACTTC.

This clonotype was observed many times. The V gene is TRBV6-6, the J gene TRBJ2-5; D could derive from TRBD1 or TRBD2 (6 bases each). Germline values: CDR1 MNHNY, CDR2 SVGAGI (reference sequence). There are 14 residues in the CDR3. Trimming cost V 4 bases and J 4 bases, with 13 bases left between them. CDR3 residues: CASSLVRGPETQYF. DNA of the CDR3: TGTGCCAGCAGTTTGGTACGGGGGCCAGAGACCCAGTACTTC.

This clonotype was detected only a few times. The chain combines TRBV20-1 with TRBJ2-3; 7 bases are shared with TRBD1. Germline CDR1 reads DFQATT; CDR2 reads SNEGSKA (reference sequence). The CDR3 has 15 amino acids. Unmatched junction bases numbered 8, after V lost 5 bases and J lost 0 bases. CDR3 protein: CSAPDRALSTDTQYF. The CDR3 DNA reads TGCAGTGCTCCTGACAGGGCCCTTAGCACAGATACGCAGTATTTT.

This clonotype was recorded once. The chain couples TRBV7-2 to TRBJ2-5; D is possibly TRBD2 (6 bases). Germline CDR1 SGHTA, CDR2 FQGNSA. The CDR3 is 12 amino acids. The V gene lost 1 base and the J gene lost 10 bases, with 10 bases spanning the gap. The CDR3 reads CASSLDGGIQYF. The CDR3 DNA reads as TGTGCCAGCAGCTTAGACGGGGGAATCCAGTACTTC.

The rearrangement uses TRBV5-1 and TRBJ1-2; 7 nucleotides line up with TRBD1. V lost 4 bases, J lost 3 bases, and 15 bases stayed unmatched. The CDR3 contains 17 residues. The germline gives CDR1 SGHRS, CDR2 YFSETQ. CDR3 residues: CASSPGTASGGYYGYTF. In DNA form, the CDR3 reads TGCGCCAGCAGCCCCGGGACAGCTTCGGGGGGTTACTATGGCTACACCTTC.

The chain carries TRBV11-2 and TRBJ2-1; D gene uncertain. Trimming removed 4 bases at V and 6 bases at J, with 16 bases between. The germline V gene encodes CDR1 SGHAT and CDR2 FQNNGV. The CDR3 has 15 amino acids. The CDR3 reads CASSSTPEAFNEQFF. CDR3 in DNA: TGTGCCAGCAGCTCGACTCCTGAGGCGTTCAATGAGCAGTTCTTC. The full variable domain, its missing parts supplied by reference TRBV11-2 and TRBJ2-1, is EAGVAQSPRYKIIEKRQSVAFWCNPISGHATLYWYQQILGQGPKLLIQFQNNGVVDDSQLPKDRFSAERLKGVDSTLKIQPAKLEDSAVYLCASSSTPEAFNEQFFGPGTRLTVL.

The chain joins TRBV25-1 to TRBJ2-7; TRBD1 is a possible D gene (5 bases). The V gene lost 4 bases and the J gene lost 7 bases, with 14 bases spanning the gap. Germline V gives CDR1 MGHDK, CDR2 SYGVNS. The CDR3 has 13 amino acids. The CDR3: CASSVGAVLEQYF. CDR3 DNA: TGTGCCAGCAGTGTTGGGGCGGTTCTTGAGCAGTACTTC.

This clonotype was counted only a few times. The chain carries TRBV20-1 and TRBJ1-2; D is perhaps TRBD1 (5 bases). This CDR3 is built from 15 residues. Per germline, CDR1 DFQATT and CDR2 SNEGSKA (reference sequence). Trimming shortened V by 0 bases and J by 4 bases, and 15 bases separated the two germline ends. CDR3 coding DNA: TGCAGTGCTAGAGATCTGGGGGAATTCGGCTATGGCTACACCTTC. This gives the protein CSARDLGEFGYGYTF.

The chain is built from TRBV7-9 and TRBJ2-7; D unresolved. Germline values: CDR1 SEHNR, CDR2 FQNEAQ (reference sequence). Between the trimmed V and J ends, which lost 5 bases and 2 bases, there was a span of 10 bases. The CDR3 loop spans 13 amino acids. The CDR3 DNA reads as TGTGCCAGCAGCCCCAAGGCGACCTACGAGCAGTACTTC. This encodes CASSPKATYEQYF.

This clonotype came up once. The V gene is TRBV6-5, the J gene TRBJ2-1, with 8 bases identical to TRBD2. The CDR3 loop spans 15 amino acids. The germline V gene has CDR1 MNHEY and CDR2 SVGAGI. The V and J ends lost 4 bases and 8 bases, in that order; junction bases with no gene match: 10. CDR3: CASSSSGTRSDEQFF. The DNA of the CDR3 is TGTGCCAGCAGTTCATCCGGGACTAGATCGGATGAGCAGTTCTTC.

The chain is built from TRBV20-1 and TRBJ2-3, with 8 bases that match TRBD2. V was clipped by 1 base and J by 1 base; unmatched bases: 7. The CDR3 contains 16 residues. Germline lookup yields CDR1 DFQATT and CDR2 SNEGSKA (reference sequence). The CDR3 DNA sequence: TGCAGTGCTAGAGTCCCGAGCGGGGGCCGCACAGATACGCAGTATTTT. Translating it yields CSARVPSGGRTDTQYF.

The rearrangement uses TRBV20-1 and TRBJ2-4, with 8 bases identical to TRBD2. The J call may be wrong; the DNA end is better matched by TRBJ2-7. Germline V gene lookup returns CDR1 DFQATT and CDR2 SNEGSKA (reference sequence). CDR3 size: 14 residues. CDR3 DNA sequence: TGCAGTGCCTCGGGGGGGCCCGGCTCCTACGAGCAGTACTTC. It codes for CSASGGPGSYEQYF.

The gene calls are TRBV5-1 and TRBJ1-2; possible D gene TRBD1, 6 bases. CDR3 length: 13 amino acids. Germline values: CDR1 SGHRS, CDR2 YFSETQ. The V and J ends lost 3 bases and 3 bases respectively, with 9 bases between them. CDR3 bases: TGCGCCAGCAGCTGGGACAAAGACTATGGCTACACCTTC. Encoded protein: CASSWDKDYGYTF.

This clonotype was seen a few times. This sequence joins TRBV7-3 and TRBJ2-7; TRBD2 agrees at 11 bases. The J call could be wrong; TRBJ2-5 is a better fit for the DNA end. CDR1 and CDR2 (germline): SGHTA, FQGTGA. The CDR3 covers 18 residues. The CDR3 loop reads CASSVGGLGTSGQETQYF. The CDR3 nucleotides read TGTGCCAGCAGCGTAGGAGGTCTGGGGACTAGCGGACAAGAGACCCAGTACTTC.

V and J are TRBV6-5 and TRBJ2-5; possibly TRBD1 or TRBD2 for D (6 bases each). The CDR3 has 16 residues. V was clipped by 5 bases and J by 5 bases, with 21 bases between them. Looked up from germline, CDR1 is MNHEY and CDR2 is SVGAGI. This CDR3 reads CASSRGLTGALETQYF. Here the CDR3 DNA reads TGTGCCAGCAGTCGGGGTCTGACGGGGGCTCTGGAGACCCAGTACTTC.

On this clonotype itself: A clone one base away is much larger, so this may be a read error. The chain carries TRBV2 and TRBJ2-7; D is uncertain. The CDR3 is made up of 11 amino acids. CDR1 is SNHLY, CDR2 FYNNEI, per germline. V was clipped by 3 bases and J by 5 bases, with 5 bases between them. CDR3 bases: TGTGCCAGCAGTGATGAACACGAGCAGTACTTC. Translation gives CASSDEHEQYF. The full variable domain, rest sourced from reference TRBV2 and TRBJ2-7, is EPEVTQTPSHQVTQMGQEVILRCVPISNHLYFYWYRQILGQKVEFLVSFYNNEISEKSEIFDDQFSVERPDGSNFTLKIRSTKLEDSAMYFCASSDEHEQYFGPGTRLTVT.

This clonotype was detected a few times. CDR3 DNA sequence: TGTGCCAGCAGGGGACCGGGACAGGGATCCGGGGAGCTGTTTTTT. Its protein is CASRGPGQGSGELFF. This sequence joins TRBV6-6 and TRBJ2-2, with 9 bases fitting TRBD1. Trimming at V came to 6 bases and at J to 6 bases, leaving 8 bases not matched to a gene. The germline gives CDR1 MNHNY, CDR2 SVGAGI (reference sequence). This CDR3 has 15 amino acids.

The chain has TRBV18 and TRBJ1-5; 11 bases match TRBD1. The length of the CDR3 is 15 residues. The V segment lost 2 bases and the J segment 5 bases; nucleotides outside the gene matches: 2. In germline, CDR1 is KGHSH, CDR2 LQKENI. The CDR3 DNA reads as TGTGCCAGCTCACCAGGGACAGGGGGACATCAGCCCCAGCATTTT. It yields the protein CASSPGTGGHQPQHF.

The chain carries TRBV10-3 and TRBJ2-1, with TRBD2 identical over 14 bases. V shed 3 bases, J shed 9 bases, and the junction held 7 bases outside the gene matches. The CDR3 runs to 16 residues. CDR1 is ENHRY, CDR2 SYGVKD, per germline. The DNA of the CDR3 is TGTGCCATCAGTGAAGGGACTAGCGGGGGAATGAGTGAGCAGTTCTTC. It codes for CAISEGTSGGMSEQFF.

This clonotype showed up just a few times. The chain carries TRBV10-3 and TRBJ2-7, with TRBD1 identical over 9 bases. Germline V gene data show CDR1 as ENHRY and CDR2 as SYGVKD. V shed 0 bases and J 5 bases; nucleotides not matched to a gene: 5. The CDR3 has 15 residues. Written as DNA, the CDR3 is TGTGCCATCAGTGAGTCAGGACAGGGGTACGACGAGCAGTACTTC. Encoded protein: CAISESGQGYDEQYF.

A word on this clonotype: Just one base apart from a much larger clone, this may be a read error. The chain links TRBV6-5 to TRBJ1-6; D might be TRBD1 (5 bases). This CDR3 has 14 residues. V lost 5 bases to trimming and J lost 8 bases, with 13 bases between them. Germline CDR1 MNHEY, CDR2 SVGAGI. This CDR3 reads CASSVGTVDSPLHF. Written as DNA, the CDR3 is TGTGCCAGCAGTGTGGGGACGGTCGATTCACCCCTCCACTTT.